What follows is one T cell receptor (beta chain) and its context. Its matching antigen is unknown. The sample comes from a study of human T cells and chemical hapten exposure. Points from the study as a whole: Counts of TCRs above 1 in 1000 frequency stayed unchanged with DPC sensitization.

Noted time point: patch test 1, 2 weeks after DPC sensitization. Documented treatment: therapeutic diphenylcyclopropenone sensitization with weekly scalp DPC. Non-pregnant alopecia patients aged 18 to 70, suitable for DPC therapy. One entry per CDR3 protein results from TCRdb running MiXCR on the RACE reads. This sample has 340,000 or so distinct CDR3 sequences, with roughly 6.9% found just once. Trimming cost V 2 bases and J 5 bases, with 9 bases left between them. The germline CDR1 and CDR2 sequences are MNHEY and SVGAGI. The CDR3 has 14 residues. The gene calls are TRBV6-5 and TRBJ2-2, with D possibly being TRBD2 (5 bases). The clonotype comes from a woman aged 18-29 years with alopecia areata. Some clones in this sample may be carry-over from other donors' samples. The sequences come from whole blood, collected in connection with sensitization to the hapten diphenylcyclopropenone (DPC). CDR3 sequence (DNA): TGTGCCAGCAGTTACGGGCGAGGGACCGGGGAGCTGTTTTTT. This encodes CASSYGRGTGELFF.